Each of the 29 T cell receptor beta chains below was sequenced from the same sample in a study of T cell repertoires in cytomegalovirus infection. Via MiXCR, TCRdb re-called the reads, giving one row per CDR3 protein. The data contain approximately 730,000 distinct CDR3 sequences, under 35% of them singletons. These receptors are not linked to any known antigen. The specimen was cultured CD8+ T cells from PBMCs, collected from culture after CMV antigen stimulation. The receptor set was obtained from a human donor in good health (CMV status not recorded). Some clones in this sample may be carry-over from other donors' samples.

The chain joins TRBV6-1 to TRBJ1-1; D is unresolved. Germline CDR1 MNHNS, CDR2 SASEGT. The V end lost 5 bases, the J end lost 3 bases, and 13 bases lay between the germline ends. CDR3 size: 14 residues. The CDR3 sequence: CASSYVDGDTEAFF. CDR3 sequence (DNA): TGTGCCAGCAGTTACGTGGACGGGGACACTGAAGCTTTCTTT.

This clonotype was seen more than once but under ten times. The chain is built from TRBV27 and TRBJ1-6; D gene unclear. Germline assignment: CDR1 MNHEY and CDR2 SMNVEV (reference sequence). The V and J ends lost 6 bases and 0 bases respectively, with 9 bases between them. This CDR3 has 15 amino acids. The CDR3 DNA reads TGTGCCAGCAGAGCAGACAACTCCTATAATTCACCCCTCCACTTT. Its protein product is CASRADNSYNSPLHF.

This clonotype was recorded a few times. This sequence joins TRBV7-2 and TRBJ2-7; 8 bases fit TRBD1. Germline lookup yields CDR1 SGHTA and CDR2 FQGNSA. The V gene end was trimmed by 2 bases and the J gene end by 6 bases; junction bases not matched to a gene: 3. This CDR3 has 13 amino acids. The CDR3 here is CASSLPGGFEQYF. The DNA for the CDR3 is TGTGCCAGCAGCTTACCAGGGGGCTTCGAGCAGTACTTC.

The chain carries TRBV5-1 and TRBJ2-1, with D possibly called TRBD1 or TRBD2 (5 bases each). The V and J ends lost 0 bases and 3 bases respectively, with 10 bases between them. The CDR3 runs to 15 residues. Germline CDR1 SGHRS, CDR2 YFSETQ. CDR3 loop: CASSLDPGLYNEQFF. CDR3 sequence (DNA): TGCGCCAGCAGCTTGGACCCGGGGCTCTACAATGAGCAGTTCTTC.

This clonotype was seen a few times. The V gene is TRBV6-2 or TRBV6-3, the J gene TRBJ2-1; TRBD1 might be the D (5 bases). Germline V gene data show CDR1 as MNHEY and CDR2 as SVGEGT. V was trimmed by 7 bases and J by 2 bases, leaving 24 bases between them. This CDR3 is built from 18 residues. Here the CDR3 reads CASTQVGAWAAPYNEQFF. The CDR3, as DNA: TGTGCCAGCACCCAAGTAGGGGCTTGGGCGGCCCCCTACAATGAGCAGTTCTTC.

This clonotype came up a few times. V is TRBV7-2 and J is TRBJ2-1; 9 nucleotides match TRBD2. V lost 5 bases and J lost 12; bases outside the gene matches: 11. This CDR3 is 14 amino acids long. Per germline, CDR1 SGHTA and CDR2 FQGNSA. CDR3: CASSPGTSPVGQFF. The CDR3 DNA follows: TGTGCCAGCAGCCCCGGGACTAGCCCGGTGGGGCAGTTCTTC.

The rearrangement links TRBV11-3 to TRBJ1-1; unclear D gene. Trimming took 2 bases from V and 5 from J, leaving 9 bases between them. Per the germline V gene, CDR1 is SGHNT and CDR2 is YENEEA. The CDR3 extends over 13 amino acids. The CDR3 bases are TGTGCCAGCAGCTTAAGCGAGAGTACTGAAGCTTTCTTT. Translating gives CASSLSESTEAFF.

This clonotype has a count of ten or more. The chain employs TRBV7-8 and TRBJ1-2; the D is unclear. Germline-derived CDR1 and CDR2 are SGHVS and FQNEAQ. CDR3 length: 14 residues. V lost 5 bases and J 2 bases, leaving 12 bases between the germline ends. CDR3 bases: TGTGCCAGCAGCCTCGACAAGTGGAACTATGGCTACACCTTC. Encoded protein: CASSLDKWNYGYTF.

The J gene is TRBJ2-1, the V gene TRBV7-9; a weak D match, TRBD2 (7 bases). In germline, CDR1 is SEHNR, CDR2 FQNEAQ (reference sequence). The V end lost 5 bases, the J end lost 5 bases, and 22 bases lay between the germline ends. There are 17 residues in the CDR3. CDR3 residues: CASSLPAGRGPDNEQFF. In DNA, the CDR3 is TGTGCCAGCAGCCTTCCAGCGGGGCGGGGGCCTGACAATGAGCAGTTCTTC.

This chain links TRBV6-6 with TRBJ2-7, with D hard to call. CDR3 length: 12 residues. Trimming removed 5 bases from V and 4 bases from J, with 9 bases in between. From germline, CDR1 is MNHNY and CDR2 SVGAGI (reference sequence). CDR3 residues: CASSPTDYEQYV. CDR3 bases: TGTGCCAGCAGTCCAACAGATTACGAGCAGTACGTC.

This clonotype was found many times. The V gene is TRBV11-2, the J gene TRBJ1-2; D not resolved. The CDR3 has 18 residues. Between the trimmed V and J ends, which lost 1 base and 3 bases, there was a span of 21 bases. Germline CDR1 reads SGHAT; CDR2 reads FQNNGV. The CDR3 DNA reads TGTGCCAGCAGCTTAGGAACTCAAGAGAGGCGGATGTACTATGGCTACACCTTC. Protein sequence: CASSLGTQERRMYYGYTF. Full variable domain (outside the CDR3, taken from reference TRBV11-2 and TRBJ1-2): EAGVAQSPRYKIIEKRQSVAFWCNPISGHATLYWYQQILGQGPKLLIQFQNNGVVDDSQLPKDRFSAERLKGVDSTLKIQPAKLEDSAVYLCASSLGTQERRMYYGYTFGSGTRLTVV.

This clonotype was observed a handful of times. V is TRBV6-5 and J is TRBJ2-3; D call uncertain. The CDR3 runs 14 residues. V was shortened by 1 base and J by 6 bases, with 11 bases between the two germline ends. Germline V lookup: CDR1 MNHEY, CDR2 SVGAGI. DNA for the CDR3: TGTGCCAGCAGTTACTTTGGCCCCAGGGATACGCAGTATTTT. Translated: CASSYFGPRDTQYF.

The rearrangement links TRBV3-1 to TRBJ1-5; D not certain. The CDR3 is 18 residues long. The V gene lost 8 bases and the J gene lost 7 bases, with 30 bases spanning the gap. The germline V gene has CDR1 LGHDT and CDR2 YNNKEL (reference sequence). CDR3 DNA sequence: TGTGCCAGCCAGGACCCCCAGGAGAGTAATCAGCCACCCCAGCCCCAGCATTTT. It translates to CASQDPQESNQPPQPQHF.

The sample holds many counts of this clonotype. This rearrangement joins TRBV7-2 to TRBJ1-2; D perhaps matches TRBD1 (5 bases). V shed 1 base and J shed 6 bases, with 18 bases lying between them. Germline CDR1 SGHTA, CDR2 FQGNSA. The CDR3 consists of 16 residues. The CDR3 DNA sequence: TGTGCCAGCAGCTTAGGCCCGGGCGATCCGGGGGATGGCTACACCTTC. It yields the protein CASSLGPGDPGDGYTF.

This clonotype was seen only a few times. This chain connects TRBV6-5 to TRBJ2-2, with D possibly TRBD1 on 5 matching bases. CDR1 is MNHEY, CDR2 SVGAGI, per germline. The CDR3 runs to 16 residues. V dropped 2 bases and J dropped 3 bases, with 13 bases sitting between them. Here the CDR3 reads CASSYETVDDTGELFF. DNA for the CDR3: TGTGCCAGCAGTTACGAGACAGTTGACGACACCGGGGAGCTGTTTTTT.

This clonotype appeared many times. The V and J genes are TRBV7-2 and TRBJ2-5; 8 bases are shared with TRBD2. After removal of 5 bases from V and 0 bases from J, the junction contained 5 bases not matched to a gene. Germline-derived CDR1 and CDR2 are SGHTA and FQGNSA. The CDR3 has 15 amino acids. Here the CDR3 reads CASSPGGGYQETQYF. DNA for the CDR3: TGTGCCAGCAGCCCCGGGGGGGGGTACCAAGAGACCCAGTACTTC.

This clonotype was detected only a few times. V and J are TRBV19 and TRBJ1-6; D is ambiguous. The CDR3 is 15 amino acids. The ends were cut back, 11 bases at V and 5 bases at J, with 19 bases in the middle. CDR1 and CDR2 (germline): LNHDA, SQIVND (reference sequence). The CDR3 loop is CASRSRENHNSPLHF. The CDR3 DNA reads as TGTGCCTCCAGGAGTCGAGAAAATCATAATTCACCCCTCCACTTT. Full variable domain (outside the CDR3, taken from reference TRBV19 and TRBJ1-6): DGGITQSPKYLFRKEGQNVTLSCEQNLNHDAMYWYRQDPGQGLRLIYYSQIVNDFQKGDIAEGYSVSREKKESFPLTVTSAQKNPTAFYLCASRSRENHNSPLHFGNGTRLTVT.

This clonotype occurred a few times. The chain combines TRBV6-6 with TRBJ2-7; 9 bases line up with TRBD1. CDR3 length: 13 amino acids. CDR1 MNHNY and CDR2 SVGAGI come from the germline V gene (reference sequence). Trimming removed 6 bases from V and 2 bases from J; junction bases left unmatched: 2. CDR3 protein: CASSNRGPYEQYV. The CDR3 coding sequence is TGTGCCAGCAGCAACAGGGGGCCCTACGAGCAGTACGTC.

This clonotype was counted between two and nine times. The chain is built from TRBV4-1 and TRBJ1-1; D may be TRBD1 (5 bases). Germline V gives CDR1 MGHRA, CDR2 YSYEKL. The V gene lost 0 bases and the J gene lost 8 bases, with 13 bases spanning the gap. This CDR3 contains 14 residues. For the CDR3, the DNA is TGCGCCAGCAGCCAAGAAGCCGGGGGGGTCGAAGCTTTCTTT. Its protein product is CASSQEAGGVEAFF.

The chain combines TRBV20-1 with TRBJ2-7; TRBD2 is a possible D gene (6 bases). Germline CDR1 is DFQATT and CDR2 is SNEGSKA (reference sequence). The CDR3 contains 15 residues. Trimming cost V 3 bases and J 4 bases, with 19 bases left between them. The CDR3 spells CSASPRTTTGYEQYF. The CDR3 bases are TGCAGTGCTAGTCCCCGGACTACGACGGGATACGAGCAGTACTTC.

This chain connects TRBV6-5 to TRBJ2-1; D gene uncertain. The CDR3 contains 10 residues. V gave up 4 bases and J gave up 14 bases, with 9 bases separating them. Germline V lookup: CDR1 MNHEY, CDR2 SVGAGI. In nucleotides, the CDR3 is TGTGCCAGCAGTTTCTCGAGGAAGTTCTTC. It codes for CASSFSRKFF.

A few counts support this clonotype. This chain uses TRBV11-2 with TRBJ2-7; TRBD1 aligns across 9 bases. The germline CDR1 and CDR2 sequences are SGHAT and FQNNGV. V shed 1 base and J 7 bases; nucleotides not matched to a gene: 11. The CDR3 totals 16 residues. The CDR3 nucleotides read TGTGCCAGCAGCTTAGGGGGACAGGGCGGGACGGAGGAGCAGTACGTC. Translated: CASSLGGQGGTEEQYV.

This clonotype was recorded at least ten times. This chain connects TRBV7-8 to TRBJ2-3; TRBD2 is a possible D gene (5 bases). CDR1 is SGHVS, CDR2 FQNEAQ, per germline. The CDR3 consists of 16 residues. Between the trimmed V and J ends, which lost 8 bases and 5 bases, there was a span of 23 bases. The CDR3 DNA sequence: TGTGCCAGCGGTCTATGGAGCAGCGGACCAAGAGATACGCAGTATTTT. Its translation is CASGLWSSGPRDTQYF.

The chain has TRBV7-6 and TRBJ2-5, with D tentatively TRBD2 (7 bases). The length of the CDR3 is 16 residues. The V and J ends lost 5 bases and 3 bases respectively, with 19 bases between them. Germline loops: CDR1 SGHVS, CDR2 FNYEAQ. The CDR3 spells CASSPWTDREEETQYF. The CDR3 DNA reads as TGTGCCAGCAGCCCTTGGACAGACCGGGAGGAAGAGACCCAGTACTTC.

This clonotype was found a few times. The chain employs TRBV12-3 or TRBV12-4 and TRBJ1-2, with D uncertain. V lost 10 bases to trimming and J lost 8 bases, with 8 bases between them. The CDR3 runs 9 residues. The CDR3 is CATSPGYTF. CDR3 DNA: TGTGCCACCTCGCCAGGCTACACCTTC.

The chain is built from TRBV2 and TRBJ1-1; D gene uncertain. Germline CDR1 is SNHLY and CDR2 is FYNNEI. CDR3 size: 13 residues. V lost 5 bases to trimming and J lost 7 bases, with 14 bases between them. CDR3 protein: CASSTLGRDEAFF. In nucleotides, the CDR3 is TGTGCCAGCAGTACACTAGGGAGGGATGAAGCTTTCTTT.

This clonotype turned up a few times. V and J are TRBV7-2 and TRBJ2-7, with D perhaps given as TRBD1 or TRBD2 (7 bases each). Trimming cost V 5 bases and J 0 bases, with 29 bases left between them. The CDR3 is made up of 20 amino acids. Germline CDR1 is SGHTA and CDR2 is FQGNSA. The CDR3 DNA is TGTGCCAGCAGCCCTAGGGGGGGGGGACAGTGGGGTTCAAGCTCCTACGAGCAGTACGTC. Protein: CASSPRGGGQWGSSSYEQYV.

The V call is TRBV19, the J call TRBJ1-1; D uncertain. CDR3 length equals 13 residues. Deletions cut 3 bases from V and 5 bases from J, with 10 bases between. Looked up from germline, CDR1 is LNHDA and CDR2 is SQIVND (reference sequence). CDR3 in amino acids: CASSIGMWTEAFF. The CDR3 DNA reads TGTGCCAGTAGTATCGGGATGTGGACTGAAGCTTTCTTT.

A note on this clonotype: It may be a read error: a sequence one base away is much more abundant. This chain uses TRBV7-9 with TRBJ1-1; no clear D gene. V gave up 5 bases and J gave up 0 bases, with 31 bases separating them. CDR1 is SEHNR and CDR2 is FQNEAQ in the germline V gene (reference sequence). The CDR3 runs 21 residues. This CDR3 is CASSVMSTITRWSNLNTEAFF. CDR3 bases: TGTGCCAGCAGCGTTATGTCCACGATAACACGGTGGTCGAATCTGAACACTGAAGCTTTCTTT.